This TCR beta chain was sequenced during a study of vaccination effects on CD4 cells after COVID-19. As for the study in general: Sampling occurred a median 72 days post second dose, range 14 to 241. With approximately 9.6 ug/ml peptides and roughly 9.4 IU/ml IL-2, a few million PBMC per well were cultured. The study's findings and limits: Long after vaccination, the clones induced by infection and by vaccine shrank markedly in size.

A 10-day culture period preceded the isolation of CD4+ T cells. Each participant was given two doses of one vaccine (BNT162b2 or mRNA-1273). This clone was seen once. The target antigen is unknown. The CDR3 extends over 14 amino acids. Germline V gene data show CDR1 as SGHNT and CDR2 as YENEEA. V lost 5 bases, J lost 6 bases, and 16 bases lay in between. Sequenced by immunoSEQ multiplex PCR; TCRdb stores in-frame clones only, minus some. The sample contains approximately 74,000 clones, 73% of which appear only once. This receptor was identified in a human donor who received a COVID-19 vaccine. Sample: CD4+ T cells from PBMCs cultured without peptide, taken after COVID-19 vaccination. J is TRBJ1-1 and V is TRBV11-3; TRBD1 might be the D (6 bases). CDR3 DNA: TGTGCCAGCAGCCCCCTAGGGGGGGAGGCTGAAGCTTTCTTT. This encodes CASSPLGGEAEAFF.